What follows is one T cell receptor beta chain and its context. This specimen belongs to a study of blood T cell repertoires in COVID-19. The assay was immunoSEQ multiplex PCR, and TCRdb's table has in-frame clones only and misses some. The data hold hundreds of thousands of clones, with about 85% observed a single time. The TCR comes from a man aged 40-50 years with acute or convalescent COVID-19. Sequences were obtained from peripheral blood.

CDR3: CASSISATFRGGYNEQFF. CDR3 nucleotide sequence: TGTGCCAGTAGTATTAGTGCTACTTTCCGGGGGGGCTACAATGAGCAGTTCTTC. The rearrangement links TRBV19 to TRBJ2-1; 8 nucleotides line up with TRBD2. The J segment lost 3 bases and the V segment lost 3 bases, leaving 13 bases of the junction unmatched. The V gene's germline CDR1 is LNHDA and CDR2 SQIVND (reference sequence). CDR3 length: 18 amino acids.